This TCR beta chain was sequenced for a study of blood T cell repertoires in COVID-19. Whole-study context: T cells, B-cell-depleted T cells, or PBMCs supplied cDNA or gDNA.

This CDR3 spans 16 amino acids. V shed 4 bases and J 2 bases; nucleotides not matched to a gene: 4. Germline CDR1 and CDR2: SGHVS and FQNEAQ. Sequencing used immunoSEQ multiplex PCR; TCRdb keeps in-frame clones, though not all of them. The sample consists of just under 150,000 clones, around four fifths of them appearing once. Sequenced sample: peripheral blood. This clonotype originated in a human donor in a cohort sampled during active COVID-19. The chain is built from TRBV7-8 and TRBJ2-1, with 11 bases fitting TRBD2. The CDR3 sequence is CASSYTSGRTYNEQFF. DNA of the CDR3: TGTGCCAGCAGCTATACTAGCGGGAGAACCTACAATGAGCAGTTCTTC.